This is a list of T cell receptor beta chains from one sample in a study of T cell changes during pregnancy in multiple sclerosis. Measured with immunoSEQ multiplex PCR; TCRdb has only the in-frame clones, and not every one. This sample has around 60,000 clones, with approximately 93% found just once. The input for sequencing was peripheral blood, taken after pregnancy. The source is a female donor with multiple sclerosis, enrolled in a pregnancy study. CDR3s include the opening cysteine and the closing phenylalanine or tryptophan. Fields, in order: CDR3 protein, CDR3 DNA, V gene, D gene, J gene. The D gene is left open where the match is weak.

CDR3: CASSVSSFQETQYF; DNA: TGTGCCAGCAGCGTTTCGAGCTTCCAAGAGACCCAGTACTTC; V: TRBV9; D: .; J: TRBJ2-5
CDR3: CASSYPTVSGYNEQFF; DNA: TGTGCCAGCAGTTACCCGACGGTTAGCGGATACAATGAGCAGTTCTTC; V: TRBV6-5; D: .; J: TRBJ2-1
CDR3: CASSLSPSGSINEQFF; DNA: TGTGCCAGCAGTTTATCGCCTAGCGGGAGCATCAATGAGCAGTTCTTC; V: TRBV27; D: TRBD2; J: TRBJ2-1
CDR3: CASSLGLGQGGSTEAFF; DNA: TGTGCCAGCAGTTTGGGGTTGGGACAGGGCGGATCAACTGAAGCTTTCTTT; V: TRBV28; D: TRBD1; J: TRBJ1-1
CDR3: CASSLEQEIQETQYF; DNA: TGCGCCAGCAGCTTGGAACAGGAAATCCAAGAGACCCAGTACTTC; V: TRBV5-1; D: .; J: TRBJ2-5
CDR3: CASRPASGSYNEQFF; DNA: TGTGCCAGCAGACCAGCTAGCGGGAGTTATAATGAGCAGTTCTTC; V: TRBV7-9; D: TRBD2; J: TRBJ2-1
CDR3: CVSSQFEEGADGYTF; DNA: TGCGTCAGCAGCCAATTCGAGGAGGGGGCGGATGGCTACACCTTC; V: TRBV4-3; D: TRBD1; J: TRBJ1-2
CDR3: CASSLEITRLAGVAVGDTQYF; DNA: TGTGCCAGCAGCTTGGAAATTACGCGACTAGCGGGAGTCGCAGTGGGTGATACGCAGTATTTT; V: TRBV7-6; D: TRBD2; J: TRBJ2-3
CDR3: CASSVLAGGPVTGELFF; DNA: TGTGCCAGTAGTGTGCTAGCGGGAGGGCCGGTCACCGGGGAGCTGTTTTTT; V: TRBV2; D: TRBD2; J: TRBJ2-2
CDR3: CASKGAYEQYF; DNA: TGTGCCAGCAAGGGAGCGTACGAGCAGTACTTC; V: TRBV6-5; D: .; J: TRBJ2-7